This T cell receptor beta chain is drawn from a study of blood T cells in healthy people across ages. Every donor contributed roughly 10 milliliters of peripheral blood by blood draw. Each sample yielded at least 6 million isolated PBMCs. Every sample gave at least 5.5 micrograms of total RNA when it was extracted. The second PCR ran roughly 6 to 11 cycles with a sample-barcoded 5' primer and J-beta primers. With 12 random nucleotides, a template-switch adaptor tagged each individual cDNA molecule. Each CDR3 protein gets one entry after TCRdb re-called the 5' RACE reads with MiXCR. The sample lists 1.5 million to 2 million distinct CDR3 sequences; around half were seen once. This TCR was recovered from a middle-aged woman in good health. Sequences were obtained from blood.

CDR3 coding DNA: TGTGCCACCAGCAGAGATTATTCTGAGACATCGGATACGCAGTATTTT. Residues: CATSRDYSETSDTQYF. The chain employs TRBV15 and TRBJ2-3; D unclear. V lost 0 bases to trimming and J lost 6 bases, with 16 bases between them. CDR3 length equals 16 residues. CDR1 LNHNV and CDR2 YYDKDF come from the germline V gene (reference sequence). The variable domain in full, completed from reference TRBV15 and TRBJ2-3, reads DAMVIQNPRYQVTQFGKPVTLSCSQTLNHNVMYWYQQKSSQAPKLLFHYYDKDFNNEADTPDNFQSRRPNTSFCFLDIRSPGLGDTAMYLCATSRDYSETSDTQYFGPGTRLTVL.